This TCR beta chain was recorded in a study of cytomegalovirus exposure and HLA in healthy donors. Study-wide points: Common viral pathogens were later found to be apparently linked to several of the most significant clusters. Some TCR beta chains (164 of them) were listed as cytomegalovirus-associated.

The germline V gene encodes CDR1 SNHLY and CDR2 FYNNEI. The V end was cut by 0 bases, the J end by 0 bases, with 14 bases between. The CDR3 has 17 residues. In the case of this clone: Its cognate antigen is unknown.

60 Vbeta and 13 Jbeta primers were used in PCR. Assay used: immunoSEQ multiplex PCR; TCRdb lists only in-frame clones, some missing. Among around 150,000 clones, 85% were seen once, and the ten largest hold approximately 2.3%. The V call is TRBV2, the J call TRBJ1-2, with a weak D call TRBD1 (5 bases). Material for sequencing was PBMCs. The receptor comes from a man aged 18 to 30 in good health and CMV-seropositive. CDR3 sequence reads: CASSEAGPGTSNYGYTF. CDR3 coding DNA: TGTGCCAGCAGTGAAGCCGGCCCCGGGACTTCTAACTATGGCTACACCTTC.